Presented here are 5 T cell receptor beta chains from one specimen sequenced in a study of T-cell reconstitution after alpha-beta-depleted transplantation in children. Unique molecular identifiers were used in preparing the TCRbeta library. MiXCR, run by TCRdb on the PCR reads, gives a single entry per CDR3 protein. The sample lists about 900,000 distinct CDR3 sequences; about 29% were seen once. Specimen: PBMCs, mostly from graft donor cells, collected 360 days after TCRalphabeta/CD19-depleted stem cell transplant. The receptors were gathered from a boy less than two years old who had a stem cell transplant for SCID, so the T cells may come from the graft donor.

The chain has TRBV5-1 and TRBJ2-5, with TRBD2 matching over 10 bases. Germline CDR1 and CDR2: SGHRS and YFSETQ. The CDR3 totals 15 residues. V trimming: 2 bases; J trimming: 1 base; junction bases outside the gene matches: 2. CDR3 sequence reads: CASSFTSGVQETQYF. CDR3 nucleotide sequence: TGCGCCAGCAGCTTTACTAGCGGGGTCCAAGAGACCCAGTACTTC.

This clonotype has a handful of counts. The rearrangement joins TRBV7-9 to TRBJ2-3; 9 bases line up with TRBD1. The CDR3 runs 15 residues. The V segment lost 4 bases and the J segment 2 bases; nucleotides outside the gene matches: 4. Germline CDR1 and CDR2: SEHNR and FQNEAQ (reference sequence). CDR3: CASSYGQGFTDTQYF. CDR3 DNA sequence: TGTGCCAGCAGCTACGGACAGGGGTTCACAGATACGCAGTATTTT.

This clonotype turned up a few times. The rearrangement uses TRBV7-9 and TRBJ2-7, with D perhaps TRBD2 (6 bases). This CDR3 is built from 15 residues. Germline V gives CDR1 SEHNR, CDR2 FQNEAQ (reference sequence). Trimming took off 8 bases at V and 0 bases at J, with 17 bases between the two ends. The DNA of the CDR3 is TGTGCCAGCGGCGCCTTGGGACTCCGCTCCTACGAGCAGTACTTC. It is translated as CASGALGLRSYEQYF.

The chain has TRBV24-1 and TRBJ1-5; D is undetermined. Per germline, CDR1 KGHDR and CDR2 SFDVKD. The V end lost 10 bases, the J end lost 9 bases, and 15 bases lay between the germline ends. The CDR3 runs to 12 residues. The CDR3 sequence: CATSDGITPQHF. The DNA of the CDR3 is TGTGCCACGTCGGACGGTATCACGCCCCAGCATTTT.

The chain has TRBV20-1 and TRBJ2-2; D is unclear. V was shortened by 7 bases and J by 7 bases, with 16 bases between the two germline ends. The CDR3 consists of 13 residues. Germline-derived CDR1 and CDR2 are DFQATT and SNEGSKA (reference sequence). CDR3 sequence reads: CSVVGPMFGELFF. The CDR3 region has the DNA TGCAGTGTAGTAGGCCCTATGTTCGGGGAGCTGTTTTTT.